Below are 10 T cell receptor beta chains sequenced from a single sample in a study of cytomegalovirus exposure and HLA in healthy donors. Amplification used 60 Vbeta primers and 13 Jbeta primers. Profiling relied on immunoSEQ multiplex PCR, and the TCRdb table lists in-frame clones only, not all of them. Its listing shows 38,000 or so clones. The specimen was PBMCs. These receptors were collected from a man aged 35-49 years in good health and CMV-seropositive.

The CDR3 reads CASSLFGGVVGAYEQYF. In DNA, the CDR3 is TGTGCCAGCAGCTTATTTGGCGGGGTGGTCGGCGCCTACGAGCAGTACTTC. The genes are TRBV11-3 and TRBJ2-7; tentatively, D is TRBD2 (6 bases). Germline V gene data show CDR1 as SGHNT and CDR2 as YENEEA. Trimming stripped 2 bases from V and 2 bases from J, with 19 bases between. The CDR3 loop spans 17 amino acids.

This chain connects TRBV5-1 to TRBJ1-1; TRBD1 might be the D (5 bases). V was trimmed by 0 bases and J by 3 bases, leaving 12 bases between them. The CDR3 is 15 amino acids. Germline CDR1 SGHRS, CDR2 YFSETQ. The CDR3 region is CASSLGGGGDTEAFF. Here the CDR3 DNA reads TGCGCCAGCAGCTTGGGGGGGGGAGGTGACACTGAAGCTTTCTTT.

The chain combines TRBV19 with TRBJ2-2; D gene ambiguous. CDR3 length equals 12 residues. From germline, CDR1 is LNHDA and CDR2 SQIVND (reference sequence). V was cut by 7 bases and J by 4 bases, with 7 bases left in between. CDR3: CASNPVTGELFF. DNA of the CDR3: TGTGCCAGTAATCCGGTCACCGGGGAGCTGTTTTTT. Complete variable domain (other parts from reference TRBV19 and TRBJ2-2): DGGITQSPKYLFRKEGQNVTLSCEQNLNHDAMYWYRQDPGQGLRLIYYSQIVNDFQKGDIAEGYSVSREKKESFPLTVTSAQKNPTAFYLCASNPVTGELFFGEGSRLTVL.

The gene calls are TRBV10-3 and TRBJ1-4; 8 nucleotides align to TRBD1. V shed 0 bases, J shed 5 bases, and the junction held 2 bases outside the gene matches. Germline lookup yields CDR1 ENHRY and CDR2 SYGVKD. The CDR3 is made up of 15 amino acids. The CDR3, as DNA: TGTGCCATCAGTGAGTCGAGGGACAGGAATGAAAAACTGTTTTTT. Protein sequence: CAISESRDRNEKLFF.

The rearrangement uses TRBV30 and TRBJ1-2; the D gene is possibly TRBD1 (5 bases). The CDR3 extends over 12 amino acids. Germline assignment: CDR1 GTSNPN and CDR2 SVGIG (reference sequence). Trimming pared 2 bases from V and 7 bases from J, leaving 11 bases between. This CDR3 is CAWSFTGGGYTF. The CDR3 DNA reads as TGTGCCTGGAGTTTTACAGGCGGTGGCTACACCTTC.

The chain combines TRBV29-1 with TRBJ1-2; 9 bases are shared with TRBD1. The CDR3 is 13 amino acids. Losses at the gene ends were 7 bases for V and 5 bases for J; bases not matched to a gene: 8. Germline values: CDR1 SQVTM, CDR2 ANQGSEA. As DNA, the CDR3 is TGCAGCGGGGGACAGGGAGATCGGTATGGCTACACCTTC. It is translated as CSGGQGDRYGYTF.

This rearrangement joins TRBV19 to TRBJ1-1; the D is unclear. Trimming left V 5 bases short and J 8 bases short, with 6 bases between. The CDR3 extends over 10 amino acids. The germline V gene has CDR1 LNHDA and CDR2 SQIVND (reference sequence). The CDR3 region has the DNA TGTGCCAGTAGTGCGGTGGAAGCTTTCTTT. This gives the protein CASSAVEAFF.

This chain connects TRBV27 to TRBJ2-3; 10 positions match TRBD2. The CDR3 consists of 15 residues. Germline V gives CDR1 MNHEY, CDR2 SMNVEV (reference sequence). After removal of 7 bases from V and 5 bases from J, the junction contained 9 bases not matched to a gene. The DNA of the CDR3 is TGTGCCAGCAACCCAGCGGGAGGGAGGAAAGATACGCAGTATTTT. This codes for CASNPAGGRKDTQYF.

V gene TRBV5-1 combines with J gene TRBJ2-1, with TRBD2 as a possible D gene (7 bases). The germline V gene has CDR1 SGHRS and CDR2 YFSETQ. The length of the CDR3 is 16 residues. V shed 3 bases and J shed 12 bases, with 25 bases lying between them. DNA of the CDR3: TGCGCCAGCAGCTCCCAAGCGGGGACACCCGGTGTGGGGCAGTTCTTC. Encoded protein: CASSSQAGTPGVGQFF.

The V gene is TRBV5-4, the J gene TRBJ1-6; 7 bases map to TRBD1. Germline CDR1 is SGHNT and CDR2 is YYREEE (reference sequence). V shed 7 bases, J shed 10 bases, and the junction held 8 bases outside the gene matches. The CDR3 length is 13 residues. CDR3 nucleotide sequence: TGTGCCAGCGCCCGTCAGGGGGACTCACCCCTCCACTTT. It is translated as CASARQGDSPLHF.